This T cell receptor (beta chain) was captured in a study of blood T cell repertoires in COVID-19. For the study at large: PBMCs, B-cell-depleted T cells, or T cells provided the cDNA or gDNA that made up the material.

The ends were cut back, 4 bases at V and 5 bases at J, with 18 bases in the middle. This CDR3 spans 15 amino acids. CDR1 and CDR2 from the germline V gene are MDHEN and SYDVKM. Profiled with immunoSEQ multiplex PCR; TCRdb holds only in-frame clones, not every one. Of fewer than 85,000 clones detected, over 65% appear once; the ten largest clones hold under 40%. This clone was seen a few times. Sequencing was carried out using peripheral blood. This receptor was taken from a woman in her 70s with acute or convalescent COVID-19. This chain uses TRBV28 with TRBJ2-7, with D perhaps TRBD2 (5 bases). CDR3 coding DNA: TGTGCCAGCAGTTCCAACGGGGAATTGTGGGACGAGCAGTACTTC. Protein sequence: CASSSNGELWDEQYF. The entire variable domain, with the rest obtained from reference TRBV28 and TRBJ2-7, is as follows: DVKVTQSSRYLVKRTGEKVFLECVQDMDHENMFWYRQDPGLGLRLIYFSYDVKMKEKGDIPEGYSVSREKKERFSLILESASTNQTSMYLCASSSNGELWDEQYFGPGTRLTVT.